The entry below describes one T cell receptor (beta chain). Antigen: not known. V shed 3 bases, J shed 5 bases, and the junction held 3 bases outside the gene matches. The CDR3 extends over 13 amino acids. Germline CDR1 and CDR2: MGHDK and SYGVNS. These data originate in a study of beta chain features in type 1 diabetes. Across the whole study: What patients shared with healthy donors was a similar profile of age, gender and cell yields. Findings and limits, study-wide: It was possible that PCR favored shorter templates, equally so in patients and controls. Patients' naive, central memory and regulatory TCRB repertoires appeared more alike than those of healthy donors.

The entirety of the isolated RNA underwent reverse transcription, so expressed TCRB transcripts were sequenced. Libraries were prepared by immunoSEQ multiplex PCR; TCRdb keeps only in-frame clonotypes and omits some of them. The sample has roughly 350,000 clones, roughly 9.6% seen once. The rearrangement joins TRBV25-1 to TRBJ1-1; 7 nucleotides match TRBD1. Specimen: naive CD4+ T cells from blood. This receptor was identified in a woman in her 30s in good health. CDR3 loop: CASSETGWTEAFF. The CDR3 DNA follows: TGTGCCAGCAGTGAGACAGGGTGGACTGAAGCTTTCTTT.